Listed here are 31 T cell receptor beta chains from one sample, sequenced in a study of blood T cell repertoires in COVID-19. Generated by immunoSEQ multiplex PCR, the TCRdb table keeps only in-frame clones and is missing some. The sample consists of about 200,000 clones, 75% to 90% of them appearing once. The sequencing sample was made of peripheral blood. The receptor set was obtained from a woman aged 80 or over with COVID-19, enrolled during active disease.

The J gene is TRBJ2-2, the V gene TRBV19; tentative D call: TRBD2 (6 bases). This CDR3 has 12 residues. V was shortened by 6 bases and J by 9 bases, with 11 bases between the two germline ends. The germline V gene has CDR1 LNHDA and CDR2 SQIVND (reference sequence). In nucleotides, the CDR3 is TGTGCCAGTAGAGATGGAGGGAGGGAGCTGTTTTTT. Translation: CASRDGGRELFF.

Notes on this clone: Other nucleotide sequences in the sample specify the same CDR3. The genes are TRBV11-2 and TRBJ2-5; D ambiguous. This CDR3 is built from 12 residues. CDR1 is SGHAT and CDR2 is FQNNGV in the germline V gene. V was cut by 4 bases and J by 3 bases, with 6 bases left in between. CDR3 residues: CASSSLEETQYF. The CDR3 DNA reads TGTGCCAGCAGCTCGCTAGAAGAGACCCAGTACTTC.

The genes are TRBV19 and TRBJ1-2; 9 nucleotides line up with TRBD1. V trimming: 6 bases; J trimming: 4 bases; junction bases outside the gene matches: 6. Per the germline V gene, CDR1 is LNHDA and CDR2 is SQIVND (reference sequence). The CDR3 has 14 amino acids. The CDR3 sequence: CASRPGTGSYGYTF. DNA of the CDR3: TGTGCCAGTAGACCGGGGACAGGGTCCTATGGCTACACCTTC.

This chain connects TRBV4-2 to TRBJ2-7; TRBD2 aligns across 12 bases. CDR1 and CDR2 (germline): LGHNA, YNFKEQ. The CDR3 contains 15 residues. With V trimmed by 4 bases and J by 5 bases, 6 bases remained unmatched. The CDR3 bases are TGTGCCAGCAGCCCAAGGACTAGCGGGGAAGACGAGCAGTACTTC. It encodes CASSPRTSGEDEQYF.

The rearrangement uses TRBV19 and TRBJ1-1; TRBD1 is a possible D gene (6 bases). This CDR3 region has 15 residues. Trimming left V 7 bases short and J 0 bases short, with 15 bases between. Germline values: CDR1 LNHDA, CDR2 SQIVND (reference sequence). CDR3 protein: CASTRRGQLNTEAFF. CDR3 DNA: TGTGCCAGTACCCGACGAGGACAGCTGAACACTGAAGCTTTCTTT.

The genes are TRBV19 and TRBJ2-1; 8 bases align to TRBD2. CDR1 and CDR2 from the germline V gene are LNHDA and SQIVND (reference sequence). V was pared by 7 bases and J by 2 bases, with 4 bases of the junction left unmatched. This CDR3 comprises 14 residues. CDR3 coding DNA: TGTGCCAGTAAAGGTAGCGGGACCTACAATGAGCAGTTCTTC. Protein: CASKGSGTYNEQFF.

Written as DNA, the CDR3 is TGTGCCACGTCCCGAGGAAGAAAGAGGCGGGGGAATGAGCAGTTCTTC. Translating gives CATSRGRKRRGNEQFF. This chain links TRBV30 with TRBJ2-1; TRBD2 aligns across 7 bases. The junction had 20 bases not matched to a gene; V was cut back by 8 bases and J by 7 bases. The CDR3 spans 16 residues. The germline CDR1 and CDR2 sequences are GTSNPN and SVGIG (reference sequence). The full variable domain, in which reference TRBV30 and TRBJ2-1 provide the parts outside the CDR3, is SQTIHQWPATLVQPVGSPLSLECTVEGTSNPNLYWYRQAAGRGLQLLFYSVGIGQISSEVPQNLSASRPQDRQFILSSKKLLLSDSGFYLCATSRGRKRRGNEQFFGPGTRLTVL.

The V call is TRBV6-5, the J call TRBJ2-7; 7 bases line up with TRBD2. Germline V lookup: CDR1 MNHEY, CDR2 SVGAGI. V trimming: 1 base; J trimming: 5 bases; junction bases outside the gene matches: 2. This CDR3 has 13 amino acids. The CDR3 loop is CASSYYSGDEQYF. The DNA for the CDR3 is TGTGCCAGCAGTTACTACAGCGGGGACGAGCAGTACTTC.

V and J are TRBV5-8 and TRBJ1-2, with D perhaps matching TRBD1 (5 bases). The CDR3 has 15 residues. The V end was cut by 4 bases, the J end by 2 bases, with 15 bases between. Germline assignment: CDR1 SGHTS and CDR2 YDEGEE. DNA for the CDR3: TGTGCCAGCAGCGTTAGACAGTTTCCGAACTATGGCTACACCTTC. Amino acids: CASSVRQFPNYGYTF.

The V and J genes are TRBV5-1 and TRBJ1-1, with 11 nucleotides matching TRBD1. Germline V lookup: CDR1 SGHRS, CDR2 YFSETQ. The CDR3 is 16 amino acids. Trimming cost V 0 bases and J 3 bases; bases outside gene matches: 4. The CDR3 DNA reads TGCGCCAGCAGCTTGGAGGGACAGGGGGTCTACACTGAAGCTTTCTTT. Translated: CASSLEGQGVYTEAFF.

This clone was seen just once. This chain uses TRBV6-5 with TRBJ1-1, with no clear D. The germline V and J ends were trimmed by 6 bases and 7 bases, with 15 bases remaining between them. CDR1 is MNHEY, CDR2 SVGAGI, per germline. There are 13 residues in the CDR3. CDR3 DNA sequence: TGTGCCAGCAGGGGGAAGAGGAGGGATGAAGCTTTCTTT. Protein: CASRGKRRDEAFF.

The chain couples TRBV4-1 to TRBJ1-6, with 7 nucleotides matching TRBD1. The V segment lost 2 bases and the J segment 7 bases; nucleotides outside the gene matches: 11. Germline V CDR1 and CDR2: MGHRA, YSYEKL. The CDR3 runs to 17 residues. CDR3 nucleotides: TGCGCCAGCAGCCAATGGCCACCGCAGGGGGTCAATTCACCCCTCCACTTT. As protein: CASSQWPPQGVNSPLHF.

J is TRBJ1-2 and V is TRBV7-3; D may be TRBD1 (6 bases). The CDR3 runs 16 residues. The V end lost 2 bases, the J end lost 4 bases, and 17 bases lay between the germline ends. Per germline, CDR1 SGHTA and CDR2 FQGTGA. The CDR3 reads CASSLPQRQEVYGYTF. CDR3 nucleotide sequence: TGTGCCAGCAGCTTACCTCAACGACAGGAGGTCTATGGCTACACCTTC.

V is TRBV9 and J is TRBJ1-2, with unresolved D. Germline CDR1 and CDR2: SGDLS and YYNGEE. Trimming pared 3 bases from V and 4 bases from J, leaving 13 bases between. The CDR3 is 14 amino acids. This chain's CDR3 is CASSGTGLGYGYTF. The CDR3 nucleotides are TGTGCCAGCAGCGGGACTGGGCTAGGCTATGGCTACACCTTC. The full variable domain, rest sourced from reference TRBV9 and TRBJ1-2, is DSGVTQTPKHLITATGQRVTLRCSPRSGDLSVYWYQQSLDQGLQFLIQYYNGEERAKGNILERFSAQQFPDLHSELNLSSLELGDSALYFCASSGTGLGYGYTFGSGTRLTVV.

This sequence joins TRBV5-1 and TRBJ1-1; possibly TRBD1 for D (6 bases). Between the trimmed V and J ends, which lost 6 bases and 1 base, there was a span of 10 bases. Germline V gene sequence: CDR1 SGHRS, CDR2 YFSETQ. This CDR3 comprises 13 residues. In nucleotides, the CDR3 is TGCGCCAGCACTCAGGGGCCGAACACTGAAGCTTTCTTT. This gives the protein CASTQGPNTEAFF.

The chain couples TRBV28 to TRBJ1-2; D unresolved. Trimming pared 4 bases from V and 8 bases from J, leaving 8 bases between. The CDR3 extends over 11 amino acids. Germline V gene lookup returns CDR1 MDHEN and CDR2 SYDVKM. CDR3 nucleotides: TGTGCCAGCAGTTCCGTATTGGGCTACACCTTC. It encodes CASSSVLGYTF.

V and J are TRBV2 and TRBJ2-3; 8 bases line up with TRBD2. The germline V gene encodes CDR1 SNHLY and CDR2 FYNNEI. The CDR3 consists of 14 residues. V lost 6 bases, J lost 0 bases, and 2 bases stayed unmatched. DNA of the CDR3: TGTGCCAGCAGACTAGCGGAGAGCACAGATACGCAGTATTTT. It codes for CASRLAESTDTQYF.

This clone was picked up one time. V and J are TRBV28 and TRBJ1-5; TRBD1 agrees at 8 bases. Unmatched junction bases numbered 5, after V lost 4 bases and J lost 0 bases. The germline CDR1 and CDR2 sequences are MDHEN and SYDVKM. This CDR3 has 16 residues. For the CDR3, the DNA is TGTGCCAGCAGTTCCAGGGGGCTACCTAGCAATCAGCCCCAGCATTTT. Residues: CASSSRGLPSNQPQHF.

The chain links TRBV7-3 to TRBJ2-5; 7 bases map to TRBD2. This CDR3 has 13 residues. Germline V lookup: CDR1 SGHTA, CDR2 FQGTGA. With 5 bases clipped from V and 5 bases from J, the junction kept 5 bases outside the gene matches. CDR3 bases: TGTGCCAGCAGCCCGACTAGCAGGGAGACCCAGTACTTC. Its translation is CASSPTSRETQYF.

The rearrangement uses TRBV29-1 and TRBJ2-6; D remains unclear. Trimming shortened V by 1 base and J by 2 bases, and 12 bases separated the two germline ends. Germline CDR1 SQVTM, CDR2 ANQGSEA. The CDR3 spans 16 residues. Here the CDR3 DNA reads TGCAGCGTTGAAGTTACGAGGCCCGCTGGGGCCAACGTCCTGACTTTC. Translating gives CSVEVTRPAGANVLTF.

Remarks on this clone: This CDR3 is also generated by other DNA sequences in the sample. The chain joins TRBV5-1 to TRBJ1-5, with a weak D call TRBD1 (6 bases). V was trimmed by 2 bases and J by 1 base, leaving 7 bases between them. CDR1 SGHRS and CDR2 YFSETQ come from the germline V gene. This CDR3 is built from 14 residues. The CDR3 region is CASSLGGSNQPQHF. The CDR3 coding sequence is TGCGCCAGCAGCTTAGGGGGAAGCAATCAGCCCCAGCATTTT.

The V call is TRBV30, the J call TRBJ1-2; maybe TRBD1 (6 bases). The CDR3 is 14 residues long. Looked up from germline, CDR1 is GTSNPN and CDR2 is SVGIG (reference sequence). V lost 4 bases and J 1 base, leaving 13 bases between the germline ends. The CDR3 bases are TGTGCCTGGACCCGACAGGCAGTTAACTATGGCTACACCTTC. Residues: CAWTRQAVNYGYTF.

The J gene is TRBJ1-2, the V gene TRBV3-1 (or the pseudogene TRBV3-2), with D possibly TRBD1 on 5 matching bases. From germline, CDR1 is LGHDT and CDR2 YNNKEL (reference sequence). With 0 bases removed from V and 4 bases from J, the gap between germline ends came to 9 bases. The CDR3 is made up of 14 amino acids. The CDR3 here is CASSQEGRIYGYTF. The CDR3 DNA is TGTGCCAGCAGCCAAGAGGGGCGCATCTATGGCTACACCTTC.

The V and J genes are TRBV11-1 and TRBJ1-1; no definite D call. V lost 5 bases to trimming and J lost 7 bases, with 11 bases between them. CDR1 SGHAT and CDR2 FQDESV come from the germline V gene (reference sequence). The length of the CDR3 is 12 residues. This CDR3 reads CASSPRTGEAFF. In DNA form, the CDR3 reads TGTGCCAGCAGCCCGAGGACTGGTGAAGCTTTCTTT.

The chain recombines TRBV18 with TRBJ2-1; maybe TRBD2 (5 bases). The germline V gene has CDR1 KGHSH and CDR2 LQKENI. The CDR3 consists of 15 residues. V was shortened by 2 bases and J by 0 bases, with 8 bases between the two germline ends. The CDR3 sequence is CASSPTGSSYNEQFF. The CDR3 bases are TGTGCCAGCTCACCAACGGGAAGCTCCTACAATGAGCAGTTCTTC.

The J gene is TRBJ2-3, the V gene TRBV27, with D tentatively TRBD1 (5 bases). The CDR3 spans 13 residues. Trimming stripped 11 bases from V and 3 bases from J, with 15 bases between. CDR1 is MNHEY, CDR2 SMNVEV, per germline (reference sequence). CDR3 residues: CASAQGTTDTQYF. DNA of the CDR3: TGTGCCTCAGCCCAGGGAACGACAGATACGCAGTATTTT.

V gene TRBV6-2 or TRBV6-3 combines with J gene TRBJ2-1, with TRBD1 identical over 7 bases. The CDR3 covers 13 residues. J was trimmed by 8 bases and V by 2 bases; bases with no gene match: 3. Germline V CDR1 and CDR2: MNHEY, SVGEGT. CDR3 in amino acids: CASSYNRGYEQFF. In DNA form, the CDR3 reads TGTGCCAGCAGTTACAACAGGGGCTATGAGCAGTTCTTC.

The chain employs TRBV3-1 (or the pseudogene TRBV3-2) and TRBJ1-3; D ambiguous. The CDR3 has 14 amino acids. With 4 bases removed from V and 2 bases from J, the gap between germline ends came to 9 bases. Germline V lookup: CDR1 LGHDT, CDR2 YNNKEL (reference sequence). DNA for the CDR3: TGTGCCAGCAGCCCTAGTAGAACTGGAAACACCATATATTTT. This translates into CASSPSRTGNTIYF.

This chain's CDR3 is CASSPRQDGGTQYF. The DNA for the CDR3 is TGCGCCAGCAGCCCCCGACAGGATGGGGGGACCCAGTACTTC. The J gene is TRBJ2-5, the V gene TRBV4-3; possibly TRBD1 for D (6 bases). This CDR3 has 14 amino acids. Trimming shortened V by 4 bases and J by 7 bases, and 16 bases separated the two germline ends. Per the germline V gene, CDR1 is LGHNA and CDR2 is YSLEER.

V is TRBV28 and J is TRBJ2-1; tentative D call: TRBD2 (6 bases). Germline V gene data show CDR1 as MDHEN and CDR2 as SYDVKM. Trimming cost V 6 bases and J 1 base, with 10 bases left between them. This CDR3 comprises 14 residues. For the CDR3, the DNA is TGTGCCAGCAGCGGGGCGGGGTCCTACAATGAGCAGTTCTTC. Translating it yields CASSGAGSYNEQFF.

This chain joins TRBV6-5 and TRBJ1-6; 7 positions agree with TRBD1. CDR1 is MNHEY and CDR2 is SVGAGI in the germline V gene. V shed 6 bases, J shed 7 bases, and the junction held 6 bases outside the gene matches. CDR3 size: 14 residues. The CDR3 DNA reads as TGTGCCAGCAGCCACAGGGGAAAAAATTCACCCCTCCACTTT. It specifies CASSHRGKNSPLHF.